One sample yielded the 25 T cell receptor beta chains listed below, sequenced in a study of technical replicates of blood from a few donors. Here immunoSEQ multiplex PCR was the method, and the copy in TCRdb shows in-frame clones only, minus some. The sample records about 70,000 clones, roughly 92% being singletons. The sample taken for sequencing was T cells isolated from PBMCs. Source of these receptors: a human donor in good health.

For the CDR3, the DNA is TGTGCCAGCACTGACAGTTTAGCCAAAAACATTCAGTACTTC. Translated: CASTDSLAKNIQYF. The chain joins TRBV27 to TRBJ2-4, with a weak D call TRBD1 (5 bases). The V and J ends lost 7 bases and 0 bases respectively, with 10 bases between them. This CDR3 is 14 amino acids long. Germline V gene sequence: CDR1 MNHEY, CDR2 SMNVEV (reference sequence).

The V and J genes are TRBV7-3 and TRBJ2-2; D ambiguous. CDR1 SGHTA and CDR2 FQGTGA come from the germline V gene. The V and J ends lost 5 bases and 2 bases respectively, with 9 bases between them. The CDR3 spans 14 residues. The CDR3 DNA reads TGTGCCAGCAGCATTAGCAGTAACACCGGGGAGCTGTTTTTT. The encoded protein is CASSISSNTGELFF. The variable domain in full, with the rest retrieved from reference TRBV7-3 and TRBJ2-2, is GAGVSQTPSNKVTEKGKYVELRCDPISGHTALYWYRQSLGQGPEFLIYFQGTGAADDSGLPNDRFFAVRPEGSVSTLKIQRTERGDSAVYLCASSISSNTGELFFGEGSRLTVL.

The gene calls are TRBV5-6 and TRBJ2-3, with D maybe TRBD1 (6 bases). V was shortened by 3 bases and J by 0 bases, with 11 bases between the two germline ends. The CDR3 sequence is 15 residues long. Per germline, CDR1 SGHDT and CDR2 YYEEEE. CDR3 sequence reads: CASSSDSASTDTQYF. In nucleotides, the CDR3 is TGTGCCAGCAGCTCGGACAGCGCTAGCACAGATACGCAGTATTTT.

A single count supports this clone. The chain has TRBV27 and TRBJ1-5, with a tentative D call TRBD1 (6 bases). The CDR3 is 15 amino acids. The V and J ends lost 10 bases and 7 bases respectively, with 23 bases between them. Germline V gene sequence: CDR1 MNHEY, CDR2 SMNVEV (reference sequence). The CDR3 DNA reads as TGTGCCACCGGTTTACCCGGGCTTACAGGGCAGCCCCAGCATTTT. As protein: CATGLPGLTGQPQHF.

V gene TRBV10-1 combines with J gene TRBJ1-1, with a tentative D call TRBD1 (6 bases). V gave up 9 bases and J gave up 8 bases, with 13 bases separating them. Germline V gene data show CDR1 as WNHNN and CDR2 as SYGVQD (reference sequence). This CDR3 has 11 residues. The CDR3 sequence is CASRTEGEAFF. The CDR3 DNA is TGCGCCAGTCGGACAGAGGGAGAAGCTTTCTTT.

The genes are TRBV6-1 and TRBJ2-7; D gene unclear. Trimming removed 0 bases from V and 3 bases from J, with 6 bases in between. Germline V gene sequence: CDR1 MNHNS, CDR2 SASEGT. This CDR3 has 13 residues. The CDR3 spells CASSEAHIYEQYF. The CDR3 DNA is TGTGCCAGCAGTGAAGCGCACATCTACGAGCAGTACTTC.

The V call is TRBV27, the J call TRBJ1-5, with TRBD1 as a possible D gene (6 bases). Germline V gene data show CDR1 as MNHEY and CDR2 as SMNVEV (reference sequence). The V and J ends lost 3 bases and 4 bases respectively, with 19 bases between them. This CDR3 spans 17 amino acids. CDR3 sequence: CASSFLETGLGNQPQHF. The CDR3 DNA reads TGTGCCAGCAGTTTTCTTGAAACAGGGCTAGGGAATCAGCCCCAGCATTTT.

In regard to this clone: Other DNA sequences in this specimen translate into the identical CDR3. V is TRBV6-5 and J is TRBJ2-2, with unresolved D. The germline V gene has CDR1 MNHEY and CDR2 SVGAGI. The CDR3 has 12 residues. Between the trimmed V and J ends, which lost 5 bases and 3 bases, there was a span of 4 bases. The chain's CDR3 is CASSLHTGELFF. The CDR3 coding sequence is TGTGCCAGCAGTCTTCACACCGGGGAGCTGTTTTTT.

This chain links TRBV30 with TRBJ2-7; the D gene is possibly TRBD2 (5 bases). This CDR3 has 10 amino acids. Germline V gene lookup returns CDR1 GTSNPN and CDR2 SVGIG (reference sequence). V was cut by 1 base and J by 7 bases, with 5 bases left in between. CDR3 sequence: CAWSGREQYF. The DNA for the CDR3 is TGTGCCTGGAGTGGGAGGGAGCAGTACTTC.

V usage is TRBV10-3 and J usage is TRBJ1-3, with 8 bases matching TRBD1. Germline V lookup: CDR1 ENHRY, CDR2 SYGVKD. This CDR3 is built from 12 residues. The V and J ends lost 3 bases and 15 bases, in that order; junction bases with no gene match: 7. CDR3 sequence: CAISEGLDRAYF. DNA of the CDR3: TGTGCCATCAGTGAAGGTCTGGACAGGGCATATTTT.

Here the CDR3 DNA reads TGTGCCAGCAGCTCCTGGGGACAGGGAAGTGAAAAACTGTTTTTT. This translates into CASSSWGQGSEKLFF. The J gene is TRBJ1-4, the V gene TRBV5-4; TRBD1 matches at 9 bases. CDR1 is SGHNT, CDR2 YYREEE, per germline (reference sequence). The V and J ends lost 3 bases and 7 bases, in that order; junction bases with no gene match: 7. The CDR3 has 15 amino acids.

The rearrangement uses TRBV18 and TRBJ2-2, with D possibly TRBD2 on 5 matching bases. V lost 2 bases to trimming and J lost 7 bases, with 14 bases between them. Germline V gene lookup returns CDR1 KGHSH and CDR2 LQKENI. This CDR3 contains 15 residues. CDR3 coding DNA: TGTGCCAGCTCACCAGAGACGGGAACCGTCGGGGAGCTGTTTTTT. It specifies CASSPETGTVGELFF.

This chain uses TRBV11-2 with TRBJ1-1; no reliable D call. Trimming left V 2 bases short and J 0 bases short, with 7 bases between. From germline, CDR1 is SGHAT and CDR2 FQNNGV. The CDR3 extends over 14 amino acids. The CDR3, as DNA: TGTGCCAGCAGCTTACAGGCCATGAACACTGAAGCTTTCTTT. Amino acids: CASSLQAMNTEAFF.

The chain has TRBV2 and TRBJ1-2; 10 nucleotides line up with TRBD1. The CDR3 has 14 residues. Germline loops: CDR1 SNHLY, CDR2 FYNNEI. The V and J ends lost 4 bases and 2 bases, in that order; junction bases with no gene match: 1. CDR3: CASSGQGANYGYTF. Here the CDR3 DNA reads TGTGCCAGCAGTGGACAGGGGGCCAACTATGGCTACACCTTC.

CDR3 amino acids: CASSLGGNEQFF. The CDR3 DNA follows: TGTGCCAGCAGTCTTGGGGGGAATGAGCAGTTCTTC. This chain links TRBV2 with TRBJ2-1; the D gene is possibly TRBD2 (6 bases). V was clipped by 5 bases and J by 7 bases, with 9 bases between them. Germline V gives CDR1 SNHLY, CDR2 FYNNEI. The CDR3 has 12 residues.

V and J are TRBV11-3 and TRBJ1-1; unclear D gene. This CDR3 is built from 16 residues. From germline, CDR1 is SGHNT and CDR2 YENEEA. Between the trimmed V and J ends, which lost 2 bases and 4 bases, there was a span of 17 bases. The DNA for the CDR3 is TGTGCCAGCAGCTTAAGTGGCGGGCCCGGGCCCACTGAAGCTTTCTTT. Translating it yields CASSLSGGPGPTEAFF.

The V call is TRBV5-4, the J call TRBJ2-5, with D perhaps matching TRBD1 (6 bases). CDR1 and CDR2 (germline): SGHNT, YYREEE (reference sequence). Trimming removed 5 bases at V and 2 bases at J, with 7 bases between. The CDR3 length is 12 residues. As DNA, the CDR3 is TGTGCCAGCAGGGGGGCACAAGAGACCCAGTACTTC. This translates into CASRGAQETQYF. Together with reference TRBV5-4 and TRBJ2-5, the CDR3 gives the full variable domain: ETGVTQSPTHLIKTRGQQVTLRCSSQSGHNTVSWYQQALGQGPQFIFQYYREEENGRGNFPPRFSGLQFPNYSSELNVNALELDDSALYLCASRGAQETQYFGPGTRLLVL.

The chain uses TRBV19 and TRBJ2-2, with a possible D match to TRBD2 (5 bases). The length of the CDR3 is 15 residues. Germline values: CDR1 LNHDA, CDR2 SQIVND (reference sequence). The V gene lost 6 bases and the J gene lost 5 bases, with 16 bases spanning the gap. CDR3 coding DNA: TGTGCCAGTAGCAACCCTCCCGGGGTTACCGGGGAGCTGTTTTTT. This codes for CASSNPPGVTGELFF.

The CDR3 DNA is TGTGCCAGCAGTTCTACGGGCAGGGATCAGGAGACCCAGTACTTC. Its translation: CASSSTGRDQETQYF. The chain recombines TRBV28 with TRBJ2-5; a weak D match, TRBD1 (5 bases). The CDR3 is 15 residues long. Germline V CDR1 and CDR2: MDHEN, SYDVKM. The V end was cut by 4 bases, the J end by 5 bases, with 17 bases between.

This chain uses TRBV7-3 with TRBJ2-1; 12 bases line up with TRBD2. Germline lookup yields CDR1 SGHTA and CDR2 FQGTGA. The junction had 5 bases not matched to a gene; V was cut back by 4 bases and J by 7 bases. The CDR3 has 15 residues. CDR3 nucleotides: TGTGCCAGCAGCTCTAGCGGGAGGGCCAATAATGAGCAGTTCTTC. This gives the protein CASSSSGRANNEQFF.

The genes are TRBV25-1 and TRBJ1-3, with D possibly TRBD1 on 5 matching bases. The CDR3 spans 17 residues. With 3 bases removed from V and 0 bases from J, the gap between germline ends came to 15 bases. Germline V gene sequence: CDR1 MGHDK, CDR2 SYGVNS. The CDR3 DNA reads as TGTGCCAGCAGTGATAGGGGAGGGCCGAGCTCTGGAAACACCATATATTTT. Residues: CASSDRGGPSSGNTIYF.

This chain joins TRBV6-5 and TRBJ2-1; 10 nucleotides line up with TRBD2. CDR1 and CDR2 (germline): MNHEY, SVGAGI. The V and J ends lost 2 bases and 14 bases, in that order; junction bases with no gene match: 6. The CDR3 is made up of 13 amino acids. The CDR3: CASSYLAGDSEFF. The CDR3 DNA follows: TGTGCCAGCAGTTACCTAGCGGGAGACAGCGAGTTCTTC.

The V call is TRBV7-2, the J call TRBJ2-1, with D perhaps matching TRBD2 (6 bases). Trimming stripped 1 base from V and 8 bases from J, with 18 bases between. The CDR3 consists of 16 residues. CDR1 is SGHTA and CDR2 is FQGNSA in the germline V gene. The CDR3 loop is CASSLGGTGLWDEQFF. The CDR3 coding sequence is TGTGCCAGCAGCTTAGGGGGGACGGGACTTTGGGATGAGCAGTTCTTC.

Written as DNA, the CDR3 is TGTGCCAGTAGTATGCTGGGGGGGTGGCAGTACTTC. Protein product: CASSMLGGWQYF. The chain carries TRBV19 and TRBJ2-7, with 7 bases aligning to TRBD2. Germline V gene lookup returns CDR1 LNHDA and CDR2 SQIVND (reference sequence). V lost 3 bases, J lost 9 bases, and 5 bases stayed unmatched. The CDR3 is 12 amino acids.

This chain uses TRBV6-5 with TRBJ2-7; 7 bases align to TRBD1. Germline CDR1 reads MNHEY; CDR2 reads SVGAGI. This CDR3 has 13 amino acids. The junction had 3 bases not matched to a gene; V was cut back by 5 bases and J by 2 bases. The CDR3 coding sequence is TGTGCCAGCAGTAAGGGGACAGCCTACGAGCAGTACTTC. It is translated as CASSKGTAYEQYF.